A single sample is the source of the 29 T cell receptor beta chains below, sequenced in a study of T cells in localized non-small cell lung cancer. Some clones are missing from TCRdb's copy, which holds only in-frame ones; the method was immunoSEQ multiplex PCR. The repertoire includes around 15,000 clones, nearly 90% of them detected once, and more than 1% sits in the top ten. Sequenced here: peripheral blood mononuclear cells, sampled before any cancer treatment. The origin of the receptors is a woman aged 40-75 years with stage III lung adenocarcinoma.

The chain links TRBV18 to TRBJ2-7, with TRBD2 matching 7 bases. Germline trimming cut 5 bases from V and 4 bases from J; bases unmatched to any gene: 11. The CDR3 loop spans 15 amino acids. From germline, CDR1 is KGHSH and CDR2 LQKENI. The CDR3 sequence is CASSRLAGVRYEQYF. The CDR3 DNA reads as TGTGCCAGCTCAAGATTGGCGGGGGTTAGGTACGAGCAGTACTTC. Drawing the rest from reference TRBV18 and TRBJ2-7, the complete variable domain is NAGVMQNPRHLVRRRGQEARLRCSPMKGHSHVYWYRQLPEEGLKFMVYLQKENIIDESGMPKERFSAEFPKEGPSILRIQQVVRGDSAAYFCASSRLAGVRYEQYFGPGTRLTVT.

The rearrangement uses TRBV5-1 and TRBJ2-1, with TRBD2 matching over 8 bases. V shed 2 bases, J shed 6 bases, and the junction held 28 bases outside the gene matches. Germline V gene sequence: CDR1 SGHRS, CDR2 YFSETQ. CDR3 size: 22 residues. The CDR3 here is CASSLNPSKMTSARTPLNEQFF. As DNA, the CDR3 is TGCGCCAGCAGCTTAAACCCTTCTAAAATGACTAGCGCGAGGACCCCCCTCAATGAGCAGTTCTTC.

This clone occurred once. The chain employs TRBV19 and TRBJ1-3; no clear D gene. This CDR3 has 15 amino acids. Germline CDR1 reads LNHDA; CDR2 reads SQIVND (reference sequence). Trimming stripped 7 bases from V and 0 bases from J, with 13 bases between. The CDR3, as DNA: TGTGCCAGTAATGTCGGCATGAACTCTGGAAACACCATATATTTT. This translates into CASNVGMNSGNTIYF.

This chain joins TRBV7-2 and TRBJ2-1; D uncertain. The germline CDR1 and CDR2 sequences are SGHTA and FQGNSA. This CDR3 comprises 14 residues. With 1 base removed from V and 2 bases from J, the gap between germline ends came to 6 bases. The chain's CDR3 is CASSLDPAYNEQFF. Written as DNA, the CDR3 is TGTGCCAGCAGCTTAGATCCCGCCTACAATGAGCAGTTCTTC.

The genes are TRBV7-9 and TRBJ1-4, with 8 bases lining up with TRBD1. The CDR3 consists of 14 residues. Germline loops: CDR1 SEHNR, CDR2 FQNEAQ (reference sequence). J was trimmed by 7 bases and V by 5 bases; bases with no gene match: 6. DNA of the CDR3: TGTGCCAGCAGCCCCAGGGGGCGCGGTGAAAAACTGTTTTTT. It specifies CASSPRGRGEKLFF.

By proportion, this clone is medium-sized. V gene TRBV15 combines with J gene TRBJ1-1; unclear D gene. Trimming took 1 base from V and 6 from J, leaving 9 bases between them. The CDR3 length is 13 residues. Germline V gene lookup returns CDR1 LNHNV and CDR2 YYDKDF (reference sequence). CDR3 amino acids: CATSRVAGSEAFF. CDR3 DNA: TGTGCCACCAGCAGAGTAGCGGGTTCTGAAGCTTTCTTT.

Here the CDR3 DNA reads TGTGCCAGCAGTTTCTGGGGTCAGCCCCAGCATTTT. Amino acid sequence: CASSFWGQPQHF. The chain combines TRBV28 with TRBJ1-5; D is undetermined. The germline V and J ends were trimmed by 3 bases and 6 bases, with 6 bases remaining between them. The CDR3 runs to 12 residues. Germline V gene lookup returns CDR1 MDHEN and CDR2 SYDVKM.

The rearrangement uses TRBV5-1 and TRBJ1-1; possible D gene TRBD1, 5 bases. Germline loops: CDR1 SGHRS, CDR2 YFSETQ. The germline V and J ends were trimmed by 3 bases and 1 base, with 16 bases remaining between them. The CDR3 is 16 residues long. The CDR3 sequence is CASSSDRSGTNTEAFF. The CDR3 nucleotides are TGCGCCAGCAGCTCGGATAGGTCGGGGACGAACACTGAAGCTTTCTTT. The full variable domain, completed using reference TRBV5-1 and TRBJ1-1, is KAGVTQTPRYLIKTRGQQVTLSCSPISGHRSVSWYQQTPGQGLQFLFEYFSETQRNKGNFPGRFSGRQFSNSRSEMNVSTLELGDSALYLCASSSDRSGTNTEAFFGQGTRLTVV.

This sequence joins TRBV27 and TRBJ1-1, with TRBD1 as a possible D gene (5 bases). Germline V gene lookup returns CDR1 MNHEY and CDR2 SMNVEV (reference sequence). Deletions cut 3 bases from V and 6 bases from J, with 11 bases between. The CDR3 has 13 amino acids. In nucleotides, the CDR3 is TGTGCCAGCAGTTTTTGGGGAGGGGCTGAAGCTTTCTTT. Its protein is CASSFWGGAEAFF.

J is TRBJ1-4 and V is TRBV11-2; D perhaps matches TRBD1 (6 bases). The CDR3 runs 15 residues. V shed 5 bases and J shed 2 bases, with 12 bases lying between them. From germline, CDR1 is SGHAT and CDR2 FQNNGV. The CDR3 DNA is TGTGCCAGCAGCCCTTACGGACAGACTAATGAAAAACTGTTTTTT. It yields the protein CASSPYGQTNEKLFF.

In this sample, this clone turned up a few times. This chain joins TRBV29-1 and TRBJ1-1; possibly TRBD1 for D (6 bases). The CDR3 has 12 amino acids. V was cut by 6 bases and J by 1 base, with 9 bases left in between. CDR1 is SQVTM and CDR2 is ANQGSEA in the germline V gene. In nucleotides, the CDR3 is TGCAGCGTAGACAGGACGAACACTGAAGCTTTCTTT. Its protein is CSVDRTNTEAFF.

The chain combines TRBV5-8 with TRBJ1-6; D not resolved. CDR1 is SGHTS, CDR2 YDEGEE, per germline. Trimming took off 1 base at V and 9 bases at J, with 11 bases between the two ends. The CDR3 is 14 residues long. The DNA for the CDR3 is TGTGCCAGCAGCTTGTCTCGGGGTGGTTCACCCCTCCACTTT. It encodes CASSLSRGGSPLHF.

This chain uses TRBV27 with TRBJ1-1; D not resolved. CDR3 length: 15 amino acids. Trimming shortened V by 0 bases and J by 0 bases, and 8 bases separated the two germline ends. Germline lookup yields CDR1 MNHEY and CDR2 SMNVEV (reference sequence). The CDR3 nucleotides are TGTGCCAGCAGTTTATCCCAGAGTATGAACACTGAAGCTTTCTTT. Translating it yields CASSLSQSMNTEAFF.

V gene TRBV18 combines with J gene TRBJ1-5; no reliable D call. V was clipped by 5 bases and J by 5 bases, with 13 bases between them. Germline V lookup: CDR1 KGHSH, CDR2 LQKENI. The CDR3 is 14 amino acids. CDR3 nucleotides: TGTGCCAGCTCATCGGGAGGAGGGCATCAGCCCCAGCATTTT. Residues: CASSSGGGHQPQHF.

The chain uses TRBV5-1 and TRBJ2-5; possible D gene TRBD1, 5 bases. This CDR3 has 15 amino acids. With 0 bases removed from V and 5 bases from J, the gap between germline ends came to 14 bases. The germline gives CDR1 SGHRS, CDR2 YFSETQ. For the CDR3, the DNA is TGCGCCAGCAGCTTGGGTCCAGGGATAGAGGAGACCCAGTACTTC. It specifies CASSLGPGIEETQYF.

This clone was seen a handful of times. This chain uses TRBV28 with TRBJ1-6; possible D gene TRBD1, 6 bases. V lost 4 bases to trimming and J lost 6 bases, with 16 bases between them. This CDR3 region has 16 residues. From germline, CDR1 is MDHEN and CDR2 SYDVKM. The DNA for the CDR3 is TGTGCCAGCAGTTCCCTTAAGGGGGGACTTAATTCACCCCTCCACTTT. Translation: CASSSLKGGLNSPLHF.

The rearrangement links TRBV30 to TRBJ2-1; possible D gene TRBD2, 6 bases. V lost 3 bases, J lost 2 bases, and 14 bases lay in between. This CDR3 region has 15 residues. Looked up from germline, CDR1 is GTSNPN and CDR2 is SVGIG (reference sequence). The CDR3 reads CAWRRIGGAYNEQFF. DNA for the CDR3: TGTGCCTGGAGGCGAATCGGAGGGGCCTACAATGAGCAGTTCTTC.

This chain links TRBV7-2 with TRBJ1-3, with 11 nucleotides matching TRBD1. Looked up from germline, CDR1 is SGHTA and CDR2 is FQGNSA. The CDR3 totals 18 residues. The trim removed 1 base at V and 0 bases at J, leaving 5 bases unmatched. CDR3 bases: TGTGCCAGCAGCTTAGTCGGGACAGGGGGGGCCTCTGGAAACACCATATATTTT. It codes for CASSLVGTGGASGNTIYF.

This clone was counted a single time. This chain connects TRBV7-8 to TRBJ1-2, with D uncertain. This CDR3 is built from 17 residues. Germline lookup yields CDR1 SGHVS and CDR2 FQNEAQ. The V gene lost 4 bases and the J gene lost 8 bases, with 26 bases spanning the gap. As DNA, the CDR3 is TGTGCCAGCAGCTCGGGCCGCAGCGTCGGTAGCGGGCGCGGCTACACCTTC. This translates into CASSSGRSVGSGRGYTF.

This chain joins TRBV6-6 and TRBJ2-2; possibly TRBD1 or TRBD2 for D (5 bases each). CDR3 length equals 14 residues. Trimming left V 4 bases short and J 7 bases short, with 13 bases between. Per germline, CDR1 MNHNY and CDR2 SVGAGI (reference sequence). The CDR3 loop is CASSWTGASGELFF. CDR3 nucleotide sequence: TGTGCCAGCAGTTGGACCGGGGCTAGCGGGGAGCTGTTTTTT.

This chain connects TRBV27 to TRBJ1-2, with TRBD1 matching over 8 bases. With V trimmed by 2 bases and J by 6 bases, 8 bases remained unmatched. CDR3 length equals 15 residues. Germline-derived CDR1 and CDR2 are MNHEY and SMNVEV (reference sequence). CDR3: CASSLRARTGHGYTF. The CDR3 bases are TGTGCCAGCAGTTTAAGGGCCCGGACAGGGCATGGCTACACCTTC.

This rearrangement joins TRBV5-1 to TRBJ2-1; 7 nucleotides line up with TRBD2. CDR3 length equals 14 residues. V was pared by 4 bases and J by 6 bases, with 7 bases of the junction left unmatched. Germline lookup yields CDR1 SGHRS and CDR2 YFSETQ. CDR3 coding DNA: TGCGCCAGCAGCGCTGGCGGGAGCGTCAATGAGCAGTTCTTC. As protein: CASSAGGSVNEQFF.

The chain combines TRBV27 with TRBJ2-2; D is ambiguous. Germline assignment: CDR1 MNHEY and CDR2 SMNVEV (reference sequence). V gave up 3 bases and J gave up 4 bases, with 6 bases separating them. The CDR3 consists of 13 residues. The CDR3 is CASSFLGTGELFF. In nucleotides, the CDR3 is TGTGCCAGCAGTTTTTTGGGCACCGGGGAGCTGTTTTTT.

V is TRBV9 and J is TRBJ2-3; D gene uncertain. Trimming took off 3 bases at V and 2 bases at J, with 4 bases between the two ends. The CDR3 has 12 residues. Germline lookup yields CDR1 SGDLS and CDR2 YYNGEE. The CDR3 is CASSETTDTQYF. The CDR3 region has the DNA TGTGCCAGCAGCGAGACCACAGATACGCAGTATTTT.

This sequence joins TRBV2 and TRBJ1-2; TRBD1 matches 7 bases. This CDR3 spans 14 amino acids. Trimming at V came to 4 bases and at J to 10 bases, leaving 12 bases not matched to a gene. Germline V gene sequence: CDR1 SNHLY, CDR2 FYNNEI. DNA for the CDR3: TGTGCCAGCAGTGGGATTGCGGGACAGAATTACTACACCTTC. It encodes CASSGIAGQNYYTF.

The rearrangement uses TRBV6-6 and TRBJ2-3; no clear D. V was pared by 2 bases and J by 2 bases, with 8 bases between. CDR3 length: 14 residues. Germline V lookup: CDR1 MNHNY, CDR2 SVGAGI (reference sequence). The CDR3 region has the DNA TGTGCCAGCAGTTACGGGTTCACCACAGATACGCAGTATTTT. This codes for CASSYGFTTDTQYF.

The chain links TRBV2 to TRBJ1-5; 10 positions match TRBD1. Germline V CDR1 and CDR2: SNHLY, FYNNEI. The V and J ends lost 6 bases and 0 bases, in that order; junction bases with no gene match: 8. The CDR3 covers 17 residues. In DNA, the CDR3 is TGTGCCAGCAGACCGGGACAGGGGACCGATAGCAATCAGCCCCAGCATTTT. Its translation is CASRPGQGTDSNQPQHF.

The chain is built from TRBV9 and TRBJ1-1; D unresolved. The CDR3 totals 12 residues. Per the germline V gene, CDR1 is SGDLS and CDR2 is YYNGEE. V dropped 3 bases and J dropped 4 bases, with 7 bases sitting between them. The CDR3 DNA follows: TGTGCCAGCAGCGGGGATGGCACTGAAGCTTTCTTT. Translated, it gives CASSGDGTEAFF.

This clone has just a few counts. This chain joins TRBV5-6 and TRBJ1-6; the D is unclear. This CDR3 is 17 amino acids long. The V end lost 0 bases, the J end lost 4 bases, and 14 bases lay between the germline ends. The germline gives CDR1 SGHDT, CDR2 YYEEEE. The CDR3 loop is CASSLAAVGGYNSPLHF. In DNA, the CDR3 is TGTGCCAGCAGCTTGGCCGCGGTCGGTGGTTATAATTCACCCCTCCACTTT.